A single sample is the source of the 20 T cell receptor beta chains below, sequenced in a study of graft-versus-host responses after intestinal transplantation. Generated by immunoSEQ multiplex PCR, the TCRdb table keeps only in-frame clones and is missing some. Seen here are 20,000 to 25,000 clones, about 45% observed once, and the top ten hold over 1.1%. Responders labeled with CFSE (around 200,000) were plated with around 200,000 irradiated, violet-dye-labeled stimulators. The material was alloreactive CD8+ T cells from a mixed lymphocyte reaction culture, obtained before transplantation. Subset of the sample: CFSE-low proliferating T cells sorted from approximately six-day pre-transplant mixed lymphocyte reaction (GvH or HvG direction). Receptor source: a human patient who was an organ donor for intestinal transplantation.

This chain joins TRBV15 and TRBJ1-1; D might be TRBD1 (6 bases). The CDR3 is 16 amino acids. Per the germline V gene, CDR1 is LNHNV and CDR2 is YYDKDF (reference sequence). Trimming removed 2 bases from V and 8 bases from J, with 21 bases in between. CDR3 nucleotide sequence: TGTGCCACCAGCAGAAGGCCCCACAGGGATGGGGGAGAAGCTTTCTTT. This sequence encodes CATSRRPHRDGGEAFF. Using reference TRBV15 and TRBJ1-1 for the parts outside the CDR3, the full variable domain is DAMVIQNPRYQVTQFGKPVTLSCSQTLNHNVMYWYQQKSSQAPKLLFHYYDKDFNNEADTPDNFQSRRPNTSFCFLDIRSPGLGDTAMYLCATSRRPHRDGGEAFFGQGTRLTVV.

This clone was counted a few times. V gene TRBV10-3 combines with J gene TRBJ2-7, with TRBD2 identical over 7 bases. Germline V gene sequence: CDR1 ENHRY, CDR2 SYGVKD. The CDR3 is 15 residues long. V was clipped by 0 bases and J by 4 bases; unmatched bases: 6. The CDR3 loop is CAISESMREQYEQYF. DNA for the CDR3: TGTGCCATCAGTGAGTCGATGCGGGAGCAATACGAGCAGTACTTC.

The chain joins TRBV21-1 to TRBJ2-5; the listed D gene, TRBD1, was not tested against the DNA. TRBV21-1 is assigned pseudogene status. This CDR3 spans 17 amino acids. The CDR3 nucleotides are TGTGCCAGCAGCAAAGTTTGTCGGGACAGGGAACAAGAGACCCAGTACTTC. The encoded protein is CASSKVCRDREQETQYF.

This clone was observed a handful of times. This sequence joins TRBV7-2 and TRBJ1-1; no firm D call. Trimming left V 5 bases short and J 5 bases short, with 12 bases between. This CDR3 has 13 residues. CDR1 and CDR2 from the germline V gene are SGHTA and FQGNSA. This CDR3 reads CASSPVGVTEAFF. The CDR3 bases are TGTGCCAGCAGCCCCGTCGGGGTAACTGAAGCTTTCTTT.

This sequence joins TRBV5-4 and TRBJ2-2; D gene unclear. The CDR3 runs 13 residues. Trimming took off 3 bases at V and 0 bases at J, with 3 bases between the two ends. CDR1 is SGHNT and CDR2 is YYREEE in the germline V gene (reference sequence). The CDR3 region is CASSYPNTGELFF. The CDR3 DNA sequence: TGTGCCAGCAGCTACCCGAACACCGGGGAGCTGTTTTTT.

The genes are TRBV6-4 and TRBJ1-1; D uncertain. V lost 10 bases, J lost 5 bases, and 17 bases lay in between. Per the germline V gene, CDR1 is MRHNA and CDR2 is SNTAGT. The CDR3 covers 13 residues. The DNA of the CDR3 is TGTGCCAAATTCGGATCGAAATGGACTGAAGCTTTCTTT. Its translation is CAKFGSKWTEAFF.

The chain employs TRBV10-1 and TRBJ2-4; no definite D call. CDR1 and CDR2 from the germline V gene are WNHNN and SYGVQD (reference sequence). V shed 4 bases and J shed 0 bases, with 13 bases lying between them. The CDR3 length is 16 residues. CDR3 residues: CASSVFKELAKNIQYF. DNA of the CDR3: TGCGCCAGCAGTGTATTCAAGGAGCTAGCCAAAAACATTCAGTACTTC.

The table lists this clone with a few counts. The V call is TRBV6-9, the J call TRBJ2-7; 12 nucleotides line up with TRBD2. Trimming at V came to 3 bases and at J to 4 bases, leaving 7 bases not matched to a gene. CDR1 MNHGY and CDR2 SVAAGI come from the germline V gene. This CDR3 region has 16 residues. The CDR3 nucleotides read TGTGCCAGCAGTTACTCCCTAGCGGGAGGGCCGTACGAGCAGTACTTC. Protein sequence: CASSYSLAGGPYEQYF.

The chain links TRBV5-1 to TRBJ2-3; D is undetermined. CDR1 is SGHRS and CDR2 is YFSETQ in the germline V gene. There are 12 residues in the CDR3. With 0 bases removed from V and 6 bases from J, the gap between germline ends came to 5 bases. The CDR3 nucleotides are TGCGCCAGCAGCTTGGGACTCGATACGCAGTATTTT. Translating gives CASSLGLDTQYF.

The V call is TRBV4-2, the J call TRBJ2-7, with 8 bases fitting TRBD2. The CDR3 contains 16 residues. Looked up from germline, CDR1 is LGHNA and CDR2 is YNFKEQ. J lost 7 bases, V lost 0 bases, and 11 bases had no gene match. Here the CDR3 DNA reads TGTGCCAGCAGCCAAGATTCTTGGAGCGGGAGTTGGGAGCAGTACTTC. Translation: CASSQDSWSGSWEQYF.

The sample holds a few counts of this clone. This chain connects TRBV30 to TRBJ2-7, with 8 bases matching TRBD1. The germline V gene encodes CDR1 GTSNPN and CDR2 SVGIG (reference sequence). J was trimmed by 0 bases and V by 4 bases; bases with no gene match: 5. This CDR3 comprises 14 residues. The DNA for the CDR3 is TGTGCCTGGAACGGACAGGGCCCCTCCTACGAGCAGTACTTC. Protein: CAWNGQGPSYEQYF. The variable domain in full, with the rest retrieved from reference TRBV30 and TRBJ2-7, is SQTIHQWPATLVQPVGSPLSLECTVEGTSNPNLYWYRQAAGRGLQLLFYSVGIGQISSEVPQNLSASRPQDRQFILSSKKLLLSDSGFYLCAWNGQGPSYEQYFGPGTRLTVT.

The chain links TRBV6-6 to TRBJ2-5; D remains ambiguous. The CDR3 loop spans 11 amino acids. Germline V lookup: CDR1 MNHNY, CDR2 SVGAGI (reference sequence). V was clipped by 3 bases and J by 7 bases, with 6 bases between them. The CDR3 region is CASSYIGTQYF. In DNA, the CDR3 is TGTGCCAGCAGTTATATCGGGACCCAGTACTTC.

The chain combines TRBV11-3 with TRBJ2-7; perhaps TRBD1 as D (5 bases). Trimming left V 5 bases short and J 4 bases short, with 12 bases between. Germline assignment: CDR1 SGHNT and CDR2 YENEEA. The CDR3 spans 13 residues. The CDR3 sequence: CASSIAQGYEQYF. CDR3 sequence (DNA): TGTGCCAGCAGCATAGCCCAGGGATACGAGCAGTACTTC. Full variable domain (rest looked up from reference TRBV11-3 and TRBJ2-7): EAGVVQSPRYKIIEKKQPVAFWCNPISGHNTLYWYLQNLGQGPELLIRYENEEAVDDSQLPKDRFSAERLKGVDSTLKIQPAELGDSAVYLCASSIAQGYEQYFGPGTRLTVT.

The J gene is TRBJ2-5, the V gene TRBV4-3, with TRBD1 as a possible D gene (5 bases). CDR1 LGHNA and CDR2 YSLEER come from the germline V gene. This CDR3 has 13 amino acids. V lost 5 bases and J 6 bases, leaving 13 bases between the germline ends. The CDR3 region is CASSMGPGKTQYF. The CDR3 region has the DNA TGCGCCAGCAGCATGGGGCCAGGGAAGACCCAGTACTTC.

In its sample, this clone was seen a few times. The chain uses TRBV4-2 and TRBJ1-1, with 7 bases lining up with TRBD1. The CDR3 runs 14 residues. The germline V gene encodes CDR1 LGHNA and CDR2 YNFKEQ. Unmatched junction bases numbered 8, after V lost 5 bases and J lost 5 bases. The CDR3 loop reads CASSETGEWTEAFF. The CDR3 nucleotides read TGTGCCAGCAGCGAAACAGGGGAATGGACTGAAGCTTTCTTT.

This clone turned up a few times. This chain links TRBV27 with TRBJ2-5; D is possibly TRBD1 or TRBD2 (5 bases each). CDR1 is MNHEY and CDR2 is SMNVEV in the germline V gene (reference sequence). V dropped 8 bases and J dropped 8 bases, with 21 bases sitting between them. The CDR3 extends over 14 amino acids. CDR3 amino acids: CASSGRPLGDTQYF. The CDR3 region has the DNA TGTGCCAGCTCAGGGCGCCCGTTGGGGGATACCCAGTACTTC.

This clone was observed a few times. The rearrangement links TRBV6-1 to TRBJ2-7; 10 bases agree with TRBD2. Unmatched junction bases numbered 4, after V lost 5 bases and J lost 0 bases. Germline CDR1 reads MNHNS; CDR2 reads SASEGT. The CDR3 length is 15 residues. The CDR3 here is CASSWTSGSSYEQYF. In DNA form, the CDR3 reads TGTGCCAGCAGTTGGACTAGCGGTAGCTCCTACGAGCAGTACTTC.

The chain employs TRBV2 and TRBJ1-3; weak D call: TRBD1 (5 bases). Per germline, CDR1 SNHLY and CDR2 FYNNEI. Trimming took off 6 bases at V and 3 bases at J, with 12 bases between the two ends. The CDR3 is made up of 14 amino acids. Written as DNA, the CDR3 is TGTGCCAGCAGGGGACTGAGGGGTGGAAACACCATATATTTT. Translation: CASRGLRGGNTIYF.

This clone was counted between two and nine times. The genes are TRBV30 and TRBJ2-3; the D is unclear. From germline, CDR1 is GTSNPN and CDR2 SVGIG (reference sequence). Trimming removed 5 bases from V and 2 bases from J, with 8 bases in between. This CDR3 has 12 residues. CDR3 DNA: TGTGCCTGGGGGGAATCCACAGATACGCAGTATTTT. It is translated as CAWGESTDTQYF.

There are a few counts of this clone. The rearrangement uses TRBV6-6 and TRBJ2-7; D gene ambiguous. Trimming removed 4 bases from V and 3 bases from J, with 13 bases in between. CDR1 MNHNY and CDR2 SVGAGI come from the germline V gene (reference sequence). The length of the CDR3 is 14 residues. This CDR3 reads CASSFEEVGYEQYF. The CDR3 DNA reads TGTGCCAGCAGTTTCGAGGAAGTCGGCTACGAGCAGTACTTC.